This TCR beta chain was identified during a study of type 1 regulatory T cells. On the study more broadly: This in vitro CD4 product, T-allo10, is enriched for Tr1 cells and alloantigen-specific.

Relative to its sample, this clonotype is medium-sized. The target antigen is unknown. TCRdb re-called the reads with MiXCR, one entry per CDR3 protein. The table records a few thousand distinct CDR3 sequences, 25% to 30% of them present only once. Between the trimmed V and J ends, which lost 3 bases and 2 bases, there was a span of 15 bases. The CDR3 totals 17 residues. The germline CDR1 and CDR2 sequences are SGHRS and YFSETQ. What was sequenced was cultured T cells, either the whole culture or a sorted T cell fraction (not recorded which). Subset: Tr1-enriched cell product generated in vitro against host alloantigens. This receptor was obtained from a human donor in good health. The chain is built from TRBV5-1 and TRBJ2-6, with D possibly being TRBD2 (7 bases). The CDR3 nucleotides read TGCGCCAGCAGCTCTATCGGGGGGCGAACTGGGGCCAACGTCCTGACTTTC. It yields the protein CASSSIGGRTGANVLTF.